What follows is one TCR beta chain and its context. The data belong to a study of T cells of healthy individuals. The CDR3 extends over 14 amino acids. The V gene's germline CDR1 is MDHEN and CDR2 SYDVKM. V was clipped by 7 bases and J by 7 bases, with 20 bases between them. TCRdb re-called the 5' RACE reads with MiXCR, one entry per CDR3 protein. Among about 96,000 distinct CDR3 sequences, 17% were seen once, and the ten largest hold around 6.4%. This chain connects TRBV28 to TRBJ2-7; D may be TRBD2 (6 bases). This TCR came from a human donor in good health. The chain's CDR3 is CASIGGAVGGEQYF. CDR3 in DNA: TGTGCCAGCATCGGAGGGGCAGTGGGAGGTGAGCAGTACTTC.